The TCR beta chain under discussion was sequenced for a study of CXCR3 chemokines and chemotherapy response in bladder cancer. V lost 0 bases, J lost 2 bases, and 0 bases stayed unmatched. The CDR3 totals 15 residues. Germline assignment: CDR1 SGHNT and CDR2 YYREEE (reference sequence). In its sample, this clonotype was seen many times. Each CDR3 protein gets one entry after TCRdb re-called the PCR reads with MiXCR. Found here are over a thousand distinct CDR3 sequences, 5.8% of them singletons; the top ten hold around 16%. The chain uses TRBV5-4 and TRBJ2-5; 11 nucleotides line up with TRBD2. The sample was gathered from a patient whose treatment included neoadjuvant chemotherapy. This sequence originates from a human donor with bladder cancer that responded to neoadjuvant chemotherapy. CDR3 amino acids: CASSLGLAGQETQYF. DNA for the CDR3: TGTGCCAGCAGCTTGGGACTAGCGGGGCAAGAGACCCAGTACTTC.